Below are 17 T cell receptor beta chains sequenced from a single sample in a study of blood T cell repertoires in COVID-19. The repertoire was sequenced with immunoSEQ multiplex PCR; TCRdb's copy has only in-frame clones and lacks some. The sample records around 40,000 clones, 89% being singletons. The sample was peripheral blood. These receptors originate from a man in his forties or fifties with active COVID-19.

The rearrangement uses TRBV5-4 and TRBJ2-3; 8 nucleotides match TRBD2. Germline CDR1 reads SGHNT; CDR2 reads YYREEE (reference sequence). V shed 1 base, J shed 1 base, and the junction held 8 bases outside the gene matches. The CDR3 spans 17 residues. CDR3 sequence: CASSLITSGGGTDTQYF. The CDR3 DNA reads TGTGCCAGCAGCTTGATCACTAGCGGAGGGGGCACAGATACGCAGTATTTT. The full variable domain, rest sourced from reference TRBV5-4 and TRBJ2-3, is ETGVTQSPTHLIKTRGQQVTLRCSSQSGHNTVSWYQQALGQGPQFIFQYYREEENGRGNFPPRFSGLQFPNYSSELNVNALELDDSALYLCASSLITSGGGTDTQYFGPGTRLTVL.

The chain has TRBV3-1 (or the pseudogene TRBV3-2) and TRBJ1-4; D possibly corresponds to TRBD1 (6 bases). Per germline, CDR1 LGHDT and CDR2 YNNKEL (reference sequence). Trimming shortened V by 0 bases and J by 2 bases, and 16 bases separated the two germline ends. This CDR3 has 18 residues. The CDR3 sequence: CASSQEFAGARTNEKLFF. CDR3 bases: TGTGCCAGCAGCCAAGAATTCGCAGGGGCGCGGACTAATGAAAAACTGTTTTTT.

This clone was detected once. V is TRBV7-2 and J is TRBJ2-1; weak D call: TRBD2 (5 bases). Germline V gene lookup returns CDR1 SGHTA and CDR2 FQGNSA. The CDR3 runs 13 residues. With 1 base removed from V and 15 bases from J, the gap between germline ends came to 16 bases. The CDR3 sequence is CASSLDEGRDRFF. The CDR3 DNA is TGTGCCAGCAGCTTAGACGAGGGTCGAGATCGGTTCTTC.

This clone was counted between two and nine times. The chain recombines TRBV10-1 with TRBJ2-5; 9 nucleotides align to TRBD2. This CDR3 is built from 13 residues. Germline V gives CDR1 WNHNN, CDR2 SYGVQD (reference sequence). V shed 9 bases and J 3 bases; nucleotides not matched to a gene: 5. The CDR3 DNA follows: TGCGCCAGTTCTAGCGGGATAAAAGAGACCCAGTACTTC. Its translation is CASSSGIKETQYF.

For the CDR3, the DNA is TGTGCCAGCAGCTCCAGCGGGCGCACAGATACGCAGTATTTT. Its translation: CASSSSGRTDTQYF. The rearrangement uses TRBV9 and TRBJ2-3; tentatively, D is TRBD2 (6 bases). V was pared by 4 bases and J by 1 base, with 10 bases between. Germline V CDR1 and CDR2: SGDLS, YYNGEE. CDR3 length equals 14 residues.

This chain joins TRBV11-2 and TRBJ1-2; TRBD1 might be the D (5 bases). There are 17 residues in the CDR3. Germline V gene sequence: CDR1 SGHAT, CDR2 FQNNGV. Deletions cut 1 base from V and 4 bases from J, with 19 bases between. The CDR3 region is CASSLADPGTGGYGYTF. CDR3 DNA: TGTGCCAGCAGCTTAGCGGACCCAGGGACGGGGGGCTATGGCTACACCTTC.

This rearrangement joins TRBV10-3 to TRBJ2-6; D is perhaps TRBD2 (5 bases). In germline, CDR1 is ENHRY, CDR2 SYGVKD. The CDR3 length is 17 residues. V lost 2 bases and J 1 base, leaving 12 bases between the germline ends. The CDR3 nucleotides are TGTGCCATCAGTGAGGCCGGGATTTCTTCTGGGGCCAACGTCCTGACTTTC. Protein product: CAISEAGISSGANVLTF.

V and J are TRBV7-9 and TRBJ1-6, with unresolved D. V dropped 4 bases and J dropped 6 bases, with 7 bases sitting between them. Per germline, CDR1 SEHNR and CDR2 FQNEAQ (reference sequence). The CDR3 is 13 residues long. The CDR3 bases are TGTGCCAGCAGCTCGGTTGGTAATTCACCCCTCCACTTT. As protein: CASSSVGNSPLHF.

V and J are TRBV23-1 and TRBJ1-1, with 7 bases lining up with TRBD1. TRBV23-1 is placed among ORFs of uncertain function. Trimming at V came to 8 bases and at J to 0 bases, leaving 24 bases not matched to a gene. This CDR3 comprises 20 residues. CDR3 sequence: CASSPPPHRGSLTMNTEAFF. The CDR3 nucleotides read TGCGCCAGCTCTCCCCCCCCACACAGGGGAAGTTTGACCATGAACACTGAAGCTTTCTTT.

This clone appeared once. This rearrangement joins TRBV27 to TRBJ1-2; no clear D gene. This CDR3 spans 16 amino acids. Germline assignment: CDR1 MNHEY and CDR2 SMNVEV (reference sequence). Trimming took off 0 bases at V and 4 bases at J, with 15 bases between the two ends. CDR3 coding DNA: TGTGCCAGCAGTTTATCGGGTAATCGGAGAGGCTATGGCTACACCTTC. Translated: CASSLSGNRRGYGYTF.

CDR3 in DNA: TGTGCCAGCAGGTTGGAGGGAGGAGGTGGCTACACCTTC. Protein: CASRLEGGGGYTF. The chain uses TRBV9 and TRBJ1-2; D is unresolved. The length of the CDR3 is 13 residues. From germline, CDR1 is SGDLS and CDR2 YYNGEE. Trimming removed 5 bases at V and 7 bases at J, with 15 bases between.

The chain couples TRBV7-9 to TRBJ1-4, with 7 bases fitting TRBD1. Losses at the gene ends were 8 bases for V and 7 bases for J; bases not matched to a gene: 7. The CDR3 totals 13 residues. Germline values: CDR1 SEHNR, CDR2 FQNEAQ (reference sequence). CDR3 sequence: CASSLTGSEKLFF. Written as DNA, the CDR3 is TGTGCCAGCTCGCTGACAGGGAGTGAAAAACTGTTTTTT.

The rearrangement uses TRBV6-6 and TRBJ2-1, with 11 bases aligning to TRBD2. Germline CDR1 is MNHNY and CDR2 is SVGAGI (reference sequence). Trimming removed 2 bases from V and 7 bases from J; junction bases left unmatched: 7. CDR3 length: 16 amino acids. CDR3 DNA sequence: TGTGCCAGCAGTTACCCTACTAGCGGGAGATCAAATGAGCAGTTCTTC. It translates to CASSYPTSGRSNEQFF.

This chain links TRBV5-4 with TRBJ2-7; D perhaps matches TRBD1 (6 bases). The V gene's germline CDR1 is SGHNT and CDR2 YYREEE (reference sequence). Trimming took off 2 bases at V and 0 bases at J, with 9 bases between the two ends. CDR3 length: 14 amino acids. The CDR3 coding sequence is TGTGCCAGCAGCTTAGGGGGTTCCTCCTACGAGCAGTACTTC. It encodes CASSLGGSSYEQYF.

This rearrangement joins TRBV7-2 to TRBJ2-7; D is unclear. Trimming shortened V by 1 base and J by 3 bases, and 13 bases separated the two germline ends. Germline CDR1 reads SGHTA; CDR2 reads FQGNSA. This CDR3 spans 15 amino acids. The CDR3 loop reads CASSLGGGRYYEQYF. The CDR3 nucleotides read TGTGCCAGCAGCTTAGGCGGCGGCAGATACTACGAGCAGTACTTC. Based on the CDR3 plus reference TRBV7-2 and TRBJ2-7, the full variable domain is GAGVSQSPSNKVTEKGKDVELRCDPISGHTALYWYRQSLGQGLEFLIYFQGNSAPDKSGLPSDRFSAERTGGSVSTLTIQRTQQEDSAVYLCASSLGGGRYYEQYFGPGTRLTVT.

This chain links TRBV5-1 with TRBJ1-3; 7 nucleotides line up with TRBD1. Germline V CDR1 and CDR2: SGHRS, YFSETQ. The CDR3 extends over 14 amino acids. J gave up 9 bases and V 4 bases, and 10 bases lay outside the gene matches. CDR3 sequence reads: CASSRDSVTGTIYF. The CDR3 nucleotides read TGCGCCAGCAGCCGGGACAGCGTGACGGGCACCATATATTTT.

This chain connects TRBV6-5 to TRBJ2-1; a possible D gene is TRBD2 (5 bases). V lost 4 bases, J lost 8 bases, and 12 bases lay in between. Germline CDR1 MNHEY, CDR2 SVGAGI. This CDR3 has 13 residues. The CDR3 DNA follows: TGTGCCAGCAGTTTGACTACCCACCATGAGCAGTTCTTC. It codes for CASSLTTHHEQFF.